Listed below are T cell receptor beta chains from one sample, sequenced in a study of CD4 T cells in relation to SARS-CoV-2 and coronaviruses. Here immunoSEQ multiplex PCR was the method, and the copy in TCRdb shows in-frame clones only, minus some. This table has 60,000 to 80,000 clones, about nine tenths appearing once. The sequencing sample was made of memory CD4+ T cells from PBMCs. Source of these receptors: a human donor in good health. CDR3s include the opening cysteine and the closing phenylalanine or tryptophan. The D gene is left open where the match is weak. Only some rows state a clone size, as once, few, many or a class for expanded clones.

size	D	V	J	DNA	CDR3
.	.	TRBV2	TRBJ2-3	TGTGCCAGCAGTGTACTAGAGGCAGATACGCAGTATTTT	CASSVLEADTQYF
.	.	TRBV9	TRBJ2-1	TGTGCCAGCAGCGTAGCCCCGGGACAAGAGCAGTTCTTC	CASSVAPGQEQFF
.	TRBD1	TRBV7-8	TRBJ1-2	TGTGCCAGCAGCGCCACAGGGGCCAACTATGGCTACACCTTC	CASSATGANYGYTF
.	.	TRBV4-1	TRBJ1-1	TGCGCCAGCAGCCAAGTCCCTGGGTCAAACACTGAAGCTTTCTTT	CASSQVPGSNTEAFF
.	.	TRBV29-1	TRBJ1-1	TGCAGCGTTGAAACAGATCAGAACACTGAAGCTTTCTTT	CSVETDQNTEAFF
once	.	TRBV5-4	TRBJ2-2	TGTGCCAGCAGCTTGAGTAGCGCGAACCCCCGCACCGGGGAGCTGTTTTTT	CASSLSSANPRTGELFF
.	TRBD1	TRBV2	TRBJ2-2	TGTGCCAGCACTCCCCGTAGGGGACAGGGGTACACCGGGGAGCTGTTTTTT	CASTPRRGQGYTGELFF
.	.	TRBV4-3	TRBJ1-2	TGCGCCAGCAGCCAAGTGCTAGAGCCATATGGCTACACCTTC	CASSQVLEPYGYTF
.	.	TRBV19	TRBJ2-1	TGTGCCAGTAGTGACCGGGATGAGCAGTTCTTC	CASSDRDEQFF
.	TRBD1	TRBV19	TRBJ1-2	TGTGCCAGTAGTGTACTACGGGACAGGGGGCGCGGGGGAAGAAACTATGGCTACACCTTC	CASSVLRDRGRGGRNYGYTF
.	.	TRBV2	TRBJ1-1	TGTGCCAGCAGTTCACAGGGGAACACTGAAGCTTTCTTT	CASSSQGNTEAFF
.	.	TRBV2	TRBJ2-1	TGTGCCAGCAGTGTTGATCGCGGAGGTGAGAATGAGCAGTTCTTC	CASSVDRGGENEQFF
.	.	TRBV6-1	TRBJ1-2	TGTGCCAGCAGTGAGGGGGGTCCAGCTAACTATGACTACACCTTC	CASSEGGPANYDYTF
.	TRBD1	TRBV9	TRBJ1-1	TGTGCCAGCAGCGTAGCCTCACAGGGGGCGGACACTGAAGCTTTCTTT	CASSVASQGADTEAFF
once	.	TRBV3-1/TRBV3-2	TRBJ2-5	TGTGCCAGCAGCCAAGATCGGGAGACCCAGTACTTC	CASSQDRETQYF
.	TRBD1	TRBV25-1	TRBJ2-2	TGTGCCAGCAGTACAGGGGCCGGGGAGCTGTTTTTT	CASSTGAGELFF
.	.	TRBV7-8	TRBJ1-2	TGTGCCAGCAGACTTTTGACACTGTCTAACTATGGCTACACCTTC	CASRLLTLSNYGYTF
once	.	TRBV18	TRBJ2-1	TGTGCCAGCTCACCGGGACGGCCGATCTACAATGAGCAGTTCTTC	CASSPGRPIYNEQFF
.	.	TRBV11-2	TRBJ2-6	TGTGCCAGCAGCCCCCTAAACTCCGGGGCCAACGTCCTGACTTTC	CASSPLNSGANVLTF
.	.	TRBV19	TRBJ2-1	TGTGCCAGTAGTATAGATCAGCTAGCGAGGGGTGGTGAGCAGTTCTTC	CASSIDQLARGGEQFF
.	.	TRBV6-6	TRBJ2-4	TGTGCCAGCAGTTATGGGGGGGGCTTAGCCAAAAACATTCAGTACTTC	CASSYGGGLAKNIQYF
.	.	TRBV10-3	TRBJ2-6	TGTGCCCATCGGAGCTCTGGGGCCAACGTCCTGACTTTC	CAHRSSGANVLTF